A selection of T cell receptor beta chains follows, all from one sample in a study of cytomegalovirus exposure and HLA in healthy donors. Repertoires were generated with immunoSEQ multiplex PCR, while TCRdb's copy carries only in-frame clones and drops some. The profile shows about 140,000 clones, around 90% of them singletons. Input material: PBMCs. Every receptor here comes from a woman aged 35 to 49 in good health and CMV-seronegative. Both conserved end residues are part of each CDR3. A D gene is named only where the DNA matches it firmly. Size tells how often a clone was seen (once, few, many) or the class of an expanded clone, and some rows leave it out.

abundance	v_gene	j_gene	d_gene	CDR3nt	CDR3aa
NA	TRBV2	TRBJ2-7	TRBD1	TGTGCCAGCAGTGTAGACAGGGGCGGCGAGCAGTACTTC	CASSVDRGGEQYF
NA	TRBV7-9	TRBJ1-5	TRBD1	TGTGCCAGCAGCTCATCAGGGGGCGAGCAGCCCCAGCATTTT	CASSSSGGEQPQHF
NA	TRBV5-5	TRBJ2-2	TRBD1	TGTGCCAGCAGCCTAATTGACAGGGACGGCGGGGAGCTGTTTTTT	CASSLIDRDGGELFF
once	TRBV5-1	TRBJ2-7	TRBD2	TGCGCCAGCTCCTCGAGGCTAGCGGAGACCTACGAGCAGTACTTC	CASSSRLAETYEQYF
NA	TRBV6-6	TRBJ1-5	NA	TGTGCCAGCAGTTACGCCCCGTACGGGGATCAGCCCCAGCATTTT	CASSYAPYGDQPQHF
few	TRBV20-1	TRBJ2-3	NA	TGCAGTCCCAGATCCGGGAATACGCAGTATTTT	CSPRSGNTQYF
once	TRBV9	TRBJ1-1	NA	TGTGCCAGCAGCGTAGGACTCTTGAACACTGAAGCTTTCTTT	CASSVGLLNTEAFF
NA	TRBV27	TRBJ2-7	NA	TGTGCCAGCAGTTTAATCCCACTAGTCTACGAGCAGTACTTC	CASSLIPLVYEQYF
NA	TRBV2	TRBJ1-4	NA	TGTGCCGCAACTCTGAGGGCCTTGGGGGAAAAACTGTTTTTT	CAATLRALGEKLFF
NA	TRBV27	TRBJ1-3	NA	TGTGCCAGCAGCACAGGGTCCGCTGGAAACACCATATATTTT	CASSTGSAGNTIYF
once	TRBV5-1	TRBJ2-1	TRBD2	TGCGCCAGCAGCTTGCGAGGGACTAAGGGCGGTGAGCAGTTCTTC	CASSLRGTKGGEQFF
NA	TRBV29-1	TRBJ2-7	TRBD2	TGCAGCGTTGCCCGGACTAGCGGGAGCCCCTACGAGCAGTACTTC	CSVARTSGSPYEQYF
NA	TRBV9	TRBJ2-1	NA	TGTGCCAGCAGCGTAGGAGGATCCTCCTTAGGTACCTCCTACAATGAGCAGTTCTTC	CASSVGGSSLGTSYNEQFF
NA	TRBV4-3	TRBJ2-3	TRBD1	TGCGCCAGCAGTAATGACAGGGGGACTCTTAGCACAGATACGCAGTATTTT	CASSNDRGTLSTDTQYF
NA	TRBV6-5	TRBJ1-1	NA	TGTGCCAGCAGTCAGCCCGGACACATGAACACTGAAGCTTTCTTT	CASSQPGHMNTEAFF
NA	TRBV25-1	TRBJ1-4	TRBD1	TGTGCCAGCAGTACCGGGACAGGGGTTGCTAATGAAAAACTGTTTTTT	CASSTGTGVANEKLFF
NA	TRBV11-1	TRBJ2-5	TRBD2	TGTGCCAGCAGCTTAGCGCCGACTAGCGGGAGTGGGCAAGAGACCCAGTACTTC	CASSLAPTSGSGQETQYF
once	TRBV19	TRBJ2-5	TRBD1	TGTGCCAGCCGGCCTCGAGGGCAGGGGGCAGAGACCCAGTACTTC	CASRPRGQGAETQYF
NA	TRBV25-1	TRBJ2-6	NA	TGTGCCAGCAGTGAAGATCTGGGAGCCCCTTCTGGGGCCAACGTCCTGACTTTC	CASSEDLGAPSGANVLTF
NA	TRBV5-1	TRBJ2-7	TRBD1	TGCGCCAGCAGTCCCGGGACAGTTTCTGGCGAGCAGTACTTC	CASSPGTVSGEQYF
once	TRBV6-1	TRBJ2-3	TRBD1	TGTGCCAGCAGTGAATTAAAAGGGACAGGCAATCCAGATACGCAGTATTTT	CASSELKGTGNPDTQYF
NA	TRBV6-6	TRBJ2-7	NA	TGTGCCAGCAGCCCTCGAGGGGGTATCTCCTACGAGCAGTACTTC	CASSPRGGISYEQYF
NA	TRBV6-5	TRBJ1-2	NA	TGTGCCAGCAGTCGACTCGGAGTGTCTAACTATGGCTACACCTTC	CASSRLGVSNYGYTF
NA	TRBV11-3	TRBJ1-1	NA	TGTGCCAGCAGCTCCATTCAGGGTGTCGAGGACACTGAAGCTTTCTTT	CASSSIQGVEDTEAFF
NA	TRBV28	TRBJ1-2	TRBD1	TGTGCCAGCAGTTTATGGGGGACAGGGTGGGCCTATGGCTACACCTTC	CASSLWGTGWAYGYTF
NA	TRBV25-1	TRBJ2-5	TRBD1	TGTGCCAGCAGGGACCGGGCAGGGGGTAGGGAGACCCAGTACTTC	CASRDRAGGRETQYF
NA	TRBV20-1	TRBJ2-1	NA	TGCAGTGCCCCTACTAGCCGTGGGCAGTTCTTC	CSAPTSRGQFF
NA	TRBV7-9	TRBJ1-6	NA	TGTGCCAGCAGCTCGGGCCAGGGCAATTCACCCCTCCACTTT	CASSSGQGNSPLHF
NA	TRBV7-8	TRBJ2-5	TRBD2	TGTGCCAGCAGCTTATTGACGGGAGGTAATGAGACCCAGTACTTC	CASSLLTGGNETQYF
once	TRBV7-9	TRBJ2-4	NA	TGTGCCAGCAGCTTAGCGGGGGGGCTTGGCAAAAACATCCAGTACTTC	CASSLAGGLGKNIQYF
NA	TRBV9	TRBJ2-3	TRBD1	TGTGCCAGCAGCGTAGGGGGCTTGACAGGGGTGACAGATACGCAGTATTTT	CASSVGGLTGVTDTQYF
NA	TRBV11-3	TRBJ2-7	NA	TGTGCCAGCAGCTACCGGGACATCTACGAGCAGTACTTC	CASSYRDIYEQYF
NA	TRBV13	TRBJ2-3	NA	TGTGCCAGCAGCTCCCGAGATACGCAGTATTTT	CASSSRDTQYF
NA	TRBV29-1	TRBJ2-7	NA	TGCAGCGTGGAACGGGGGGCGGGAGCGGTCGAGCAGTACTTC	CSVERGAGAVEQYF
NA	TRBV11-3	TRBJ2-5	NA	TGTGCCAGCAGCTTGGCCACCGACTGGAGGGAGACCCAGTACTTC	CASSLATDWRETQYF
NA	TRBV7-9	TRBJ2-1	TRBD2	TGTGCCAGCACCGAGGGGACTAGCGGCTACAATGAGCAGTTCTTC	CASTEGTSGYNEQFF
NA	TRBV5-1	TRBJ2-2	TRBD1	TGCGCCAGCAGCTTGGGGGACAGGACAAACACCGGGGAGCTGTTTTTT	CASSLGDRTNTGELFF
NA	TRBV4-1	TRBJ2-7	TRBD2	TGCGCCAGCAGCCATCGAGCTAGCGGGATCTCCTACGAGCAGTACTTC	CASSHRASGISYEQYF
NA	TRBV5-1	TRBJ1-3	NA	TGCGCCAGCTCAGAAGGGAGCTCTGGAAACACCATATATTTT	CASSEGSSGNTIYF
once	TRBV5-1	TRBJ2-7	TRBD1	TGCGCCAGCAGCTTGGGACAGGGAAACAGCGAGCAGTACTTC	CASSLGQGNSEQYF
NA	TRBV4-3	TRBJ2-1	NA	TGCGCCAGCAGCCAAGATCCCCGGGACACTTCGTACAATGAGCAGTTCTTC	CASSQDPRDTSYNEQFF
NA	TRBV4-1	TRBJ2-4	NA	TGCGCCAGCAGCCAAGATGTTGGATGGGGCCTAGCCAAAAACATTCAGTACTTC	CASSQDVGWGLAKNIQYF
NA	TRBV5-1	TRBJ2-3	NA	TGCGCCAGCAGCGGTGACGGGGTAGATACGCAGTATTTT	CASSGDGVDTQYF
NA	TRBV5-1	TRBJ2-1	TRBD2	TGCGCCAGCAGCTTGGGGACTAGCGGGAGAAATGAGCAGTTCTTC	CASSLGTSGRNEQFF
few	TRBV4-1	TRBJ2-2	NA	TGCGCCAGCATGGCGGGTCACACCGGGGAGCTGTTTTTT	CASMAGHTGELFF
NA	TRBV6-5	TRBJ2-2	NA	TGTGCCAGCAGTAAAACTAGCACCGGGGAGCTGTTCTTT	CASSKTSTGELFF
NA	TRBV6-5	TRBJ2-1	TRBD2	TGTGCCAGCAGTTACCCCGGGGTAGCGGGATTCAATGAGCAGTTCTTC	CASSYPGVAGFNEQFF
NA	TRBV6-5	TRBJ2-7	TRBD2	TGTGCCAGCAGTCCCCCGGGGGGCTACGAGCAGTACTTC	CASSPPGGYEQYF
NA	TRBV18	TRBJ2-7	TRBD2	TGTGCCAGCTCACCACCGGGACTAGCGGGAGGGTACGAGCAGTACTTC	CASSPPGLAGGYEQYF
NA	TRBV19	TRBJ2-7	NA	TGTGCCAGTAGTATAGGGGGCAGCAATTACGAGCAGTACTTC	CASSIGGSNYEQYF
NA	TRBV7-9	TRBJ2-3	NA	TGTGCCAGCAGCTTGACTACCAGCACAGATACGCAGTATTTT	CASSLTTSTDTQYF
NA	TRBV5-4	TRBJ2-3	NA	TGTGCCAGCAGCTTGAGAAACCAGCGTGATACGCAGTATTTT	CASSLRNQRDTQYF
once	TRBV6-1	TRBJ2-4	TRBD2	TGTGCCAGCAGTGATGGGACTAGCGGGAGAGGAAACATTCAGTACTTC	CASSDGTSGRGNIQYF
NA	TRBV4-3	TRBJ2-2	NA	TGCGCCAGCAGCCAAGAGGCGGTCGCCCGATCAAACACCGGGGAGCTGTTTTTT	CASSQEAVARSNTGELFF
NA	TRBV19	TRBJ2-2	TRBD2	TGTGCCAGTAGTATGGGACTAGCGGGAGGTCCCCACACCGGGGAGCTGTTTTTT	CASSMGLAGGPHTGELFF
NA	TRBV4-1	TRBJ1-3	NA	TGCGCCAGCAGCCAAGAGTTAATCACGGGAGGAAACACCATATATTTT	CASSQELITGGNTIYF
NA	TRBV28	TRBJ2-7	TRBD2	TGTGCCAGCGGGAGGGCAGCCTACGAGCAGTACTTC	CASGRAAYEQYF
NA	TRBV28	TRBJ1-4	TRBD1	TGTGCCAGCAGTTCAGGGGGCGGGTATGAAAAACTGTTTTTT	CASSSGGGYEKLFF